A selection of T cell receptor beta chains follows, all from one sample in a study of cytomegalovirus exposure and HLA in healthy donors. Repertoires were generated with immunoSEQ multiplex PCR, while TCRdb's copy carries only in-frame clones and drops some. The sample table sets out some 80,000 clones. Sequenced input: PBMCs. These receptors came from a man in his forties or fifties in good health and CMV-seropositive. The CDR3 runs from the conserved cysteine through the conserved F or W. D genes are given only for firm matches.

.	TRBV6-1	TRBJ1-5	TGTGCCAGCATGGGTGGGCAAGGTCAGCCCCAGCATTTT	CASMGGQGQPQHF
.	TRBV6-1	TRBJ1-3	TGTGCCAGTCGGGAGGCTGGAAACACCATATATTTT	CASREAGNTIYF
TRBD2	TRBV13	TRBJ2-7	TGTGCCAGCACCCGGACTAGCGGTTACGAGCAGTACTTC	CASTRTSGYEQYF
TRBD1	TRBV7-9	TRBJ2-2	TGTGCCAGCAGCTCTGCAGGGGGCACCGGGGAGCTGTTTTTT	CASSSAGGTGELFF
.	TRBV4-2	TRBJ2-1	TGTGCCAGCAGCCTTTCCGAGAGGAATGAGCAGTTCTTC	CASSLSERNEQFF
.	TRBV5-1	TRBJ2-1	TGCGCCAGCAGCTTGGTCCCGGGCAATGAGCAGTTCTTC	CASSLVPGNEQFF
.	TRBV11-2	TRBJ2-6	TGTGCCAGCAGCTCGGTGAAGAGCTCTGGGGCCAACGTCCTGACTTTC	CASSSVKSSGANVLTF
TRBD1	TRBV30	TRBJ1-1	TGTGCCTGTCCCACTACAGGGGGCGCGGGGGCTTTCTTT	CACPTTGGAGAFF
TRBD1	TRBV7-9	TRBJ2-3	TGTGCCAGCGGGCGACAGGGGGCGATGTCAGATACGCAGTATTTT	CASGRQGAMSDTQYF
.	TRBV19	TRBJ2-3	TGTGCCAGCGGGTTGGGCGGGCTAAGCACAGATACGCAGTATTTT	CASGLGGLSTDTQYF
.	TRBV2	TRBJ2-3	TGTGCCAGCAGCTACGACAGGAAGAGGCAGTATTTT	CASSYDRKRQYF
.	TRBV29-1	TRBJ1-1	TGCAGCGCCGGACAGCGGAACACTGAAGCTTTCTTT	CSAGQRNTEAFF
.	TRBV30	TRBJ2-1	TGTGCCTGGAATTCGGGGTTAGATCACAATGAGCAGTTCTTC	CAWNSGLDHNEQFF